The sample holds a few counts of the clone carrying this T cell receptor (beta chain). The data are from a study of blood T cell repertoires in COVID-19. J was trimmed by 2 bases and V by 4 bases; bases with no gene match: 5. From germline, CDR1 is SGHRS and CDR2 YFSETQ. CDR3 size: 15 residues. Method: immunoSEQ multiplex PCR; TCRdb's copy keeps in-frame clones and lacks some. The sample includes more than 200,000 clones, around 80% seen only once; the top ten take less than 11%. The chain employs TRBV5-1 and TRBJ2-7; 11 bases match TRBD1. Sequencing was carried out using peripheral blood. This TCR derives from a woman older than 75 with acute or convalescent COVID-19. CDR3 residues: CASSRRGQGAYEQYF. The CDR3 coding sequence is TGCGCCAGCAGCCGAAGGGGACAGGGGGCCTACGAGCAGTACTTC.